This record concerns one T cell receptor (beta chain) sequence. No cognate antigen has been identified for it. No quality values exist for individual bases; no much larger clone is one base distant. The germline V gene encodes CDR1 SGHRS and CDR2 YFSETQ. The CDR3 holds 17 amino acids from the cysteine to the phenylalanine. Solely the CDR3 DNA is kept, with 51 bases framed from the first base. V lost 5 bases and J lost 4 bases, and the count of bases not matched to a germline gene is 14. This sample is part of a study of Ad26.COV2.S vaccination and SARS-CoV-2 variants (dated by TCRdb to the early 2020s). Describing the broader study: Vaccine-arm donors came from COV1001, a multicentre, randomized, double-blind, placebo-controlled phase I-IIa trial of Ad26.COV2.S in healthy adults. The specificity and breadth of SARS-CoV-2-reactive T cell receptors after Ad26.COV2.S vaccination were assessed by TCRbeta repertoire sequencing. Blinding of investigators to trial group allocation was maintained during experiments and outcome assessment. Ad26.COV2.S was given intramuscularly at 5x10^10 or 1x10^11 viral particles, as a single shot or as two shots 56 days apart. The TCR-sequenced set comprised approximately 32 samples: around 20 Ad26.COV2.S vaccine recipients, 5 placebo recipients and 8 SARS-CoV-2 convalescent individuals. Participants in the trial were split at random into five groups of five each, receiving low-dose or high-dose Ad26.COV2.S once or twice, or else placebo on both occasions.

The immunoSEQ Assay was used to sequence TCRbeta CDR3 regions. After extraction, genomic DNA underwent amplification by bias-controlled multiplex PCR, followed by high-throughput sequencing. Processing in the source paper ran as follows. To quantify the absolute abundance of every unique TCRbeta CDR3 region, sequences were collapsed and filtered. T cell fraction was estimated by normalization of TCRbeta template counts to usable DNA, with usable DNA being measured through amplification of reference genes present in all nucleated cells. Repertoire TCRs were annotated as SARS-CoV-2-specific by exact matching of V gene, CDR3 amino acid sequence and J gene to a known reactive TCR set. The reference SARS-CoV-2 TCR set was obtained from MIRA and was filtered for enrichment in COVID-19-positive ImmuneCODE repertoires, whereby public or cross-reactive TCRs were removed. Using the MIRA antigens, annotated TCRs were further analysed by specific ORF or by position within an ORF. Depth was the summed frequency of annotated unique rearrangements, while breadth was defined as annotated unique rearrangements over total unique productive rearrangements. TCR breadth was compared between groups using two-sided Wilcoxon rank-sum tests. This is the immuneACCESS table as TCRdb keeps it, with only in-frame sequences that have V and J called. A part of the clones is gone; compared with another copy, unresolved V genes explain less than half, and the rest is unexplained. From that table come the V and J calls and clone size; the DNA was used to work out D and trimming. This sample comprises 350,000 to 600,000 clones, 89% of them detected only once. Roughly 1.7% of the sample goes to the ten largest clones.

The treatment or condition label, read with the paper, signifies: over 15 received Ad26.COV2.S at low or high dose, single or two shots; about 5 received placebo; per-sample allocation not given. For vaccine and placebo recipients, the sequenced repertoires came from samples collected on day 63 after the first injection. In Cohort 1b, 25 adults aged 18-55 years were enrolled at a single site in Boston, USA, between 29 July and 7 August 2020. As a vaccine, Ad26.COV2.S was a replication-incompetent adenovirus type 26 vector that expressed a prefusion-stabilized SARS-CoV-2 spike protein derived from the original Wuhan strain. The study at large found these results: The study lacked the statistical power to compare responses across vaccine doses or regimens. After vaccination, spike-specific CD8+ and CD4+ T cell responses were reported to show substantial breadth. Comparable non-spike TCR breadth was observed between vaccine and placebo recipients, consistent with only spike being contained in the vaccine. It was noted by the authors that total T cell responses may have been underestimated by the TCR breadth and depth analyses. Higher spike-specific TCR breadth was observed in Ad26.COV2.S recipients than in placebo recipients (P = 0.0014).

Sequences were derived from peripheral blood, sampled in a trial of Ad26.COV2.S vaccine versus placebo. Rearrangement joined TRBV5-1 to TRBJ1-1; 10 nucleotides in the junction match TRBD1. This clonotype was obtained from a person between 18 and 60 years old who received the Ad26.COV2.S COVID-19 vaccine or a placebo. The sequence in DNA is TGCGCCAGCAGTCATAAAACAGGGACAGGGGCGGCCACTGAAGCTTTCTTT. Its coded protein is CASSHKTGTGAATEAFF. Where the CDR3 stops, the reference TRBV5-1 and TRBJ1-1 genes take over; the full variable domain is KAGVTQTPRYLIKTRGQQVTLSCSPISGHRSVSWYQQTPGQGLQFLFEYFSETQRNKGNFPGRFSGRQFSNSRSEMNVSTLELGDSALYLCASSHKTGTGAATEAFFGQGTRLTVV.